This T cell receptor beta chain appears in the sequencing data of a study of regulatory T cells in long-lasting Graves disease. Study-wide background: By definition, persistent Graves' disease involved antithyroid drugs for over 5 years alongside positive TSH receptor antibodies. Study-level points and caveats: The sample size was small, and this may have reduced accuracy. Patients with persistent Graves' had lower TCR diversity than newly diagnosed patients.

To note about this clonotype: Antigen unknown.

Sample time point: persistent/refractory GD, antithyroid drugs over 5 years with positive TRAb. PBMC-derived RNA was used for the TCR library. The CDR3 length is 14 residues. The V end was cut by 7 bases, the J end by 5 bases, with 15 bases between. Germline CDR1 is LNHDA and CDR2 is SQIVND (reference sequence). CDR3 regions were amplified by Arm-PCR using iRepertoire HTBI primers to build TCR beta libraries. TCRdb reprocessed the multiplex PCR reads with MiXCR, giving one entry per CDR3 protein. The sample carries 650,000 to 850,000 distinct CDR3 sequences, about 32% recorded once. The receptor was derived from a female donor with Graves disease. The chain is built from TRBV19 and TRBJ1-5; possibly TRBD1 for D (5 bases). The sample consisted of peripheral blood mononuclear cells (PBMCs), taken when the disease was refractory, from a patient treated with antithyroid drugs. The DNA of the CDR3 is TGTGCCAGTACCCAGGGAAGGGAGCATCAGCCCCAGCATTTT. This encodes CASTQGREHQPQHF.